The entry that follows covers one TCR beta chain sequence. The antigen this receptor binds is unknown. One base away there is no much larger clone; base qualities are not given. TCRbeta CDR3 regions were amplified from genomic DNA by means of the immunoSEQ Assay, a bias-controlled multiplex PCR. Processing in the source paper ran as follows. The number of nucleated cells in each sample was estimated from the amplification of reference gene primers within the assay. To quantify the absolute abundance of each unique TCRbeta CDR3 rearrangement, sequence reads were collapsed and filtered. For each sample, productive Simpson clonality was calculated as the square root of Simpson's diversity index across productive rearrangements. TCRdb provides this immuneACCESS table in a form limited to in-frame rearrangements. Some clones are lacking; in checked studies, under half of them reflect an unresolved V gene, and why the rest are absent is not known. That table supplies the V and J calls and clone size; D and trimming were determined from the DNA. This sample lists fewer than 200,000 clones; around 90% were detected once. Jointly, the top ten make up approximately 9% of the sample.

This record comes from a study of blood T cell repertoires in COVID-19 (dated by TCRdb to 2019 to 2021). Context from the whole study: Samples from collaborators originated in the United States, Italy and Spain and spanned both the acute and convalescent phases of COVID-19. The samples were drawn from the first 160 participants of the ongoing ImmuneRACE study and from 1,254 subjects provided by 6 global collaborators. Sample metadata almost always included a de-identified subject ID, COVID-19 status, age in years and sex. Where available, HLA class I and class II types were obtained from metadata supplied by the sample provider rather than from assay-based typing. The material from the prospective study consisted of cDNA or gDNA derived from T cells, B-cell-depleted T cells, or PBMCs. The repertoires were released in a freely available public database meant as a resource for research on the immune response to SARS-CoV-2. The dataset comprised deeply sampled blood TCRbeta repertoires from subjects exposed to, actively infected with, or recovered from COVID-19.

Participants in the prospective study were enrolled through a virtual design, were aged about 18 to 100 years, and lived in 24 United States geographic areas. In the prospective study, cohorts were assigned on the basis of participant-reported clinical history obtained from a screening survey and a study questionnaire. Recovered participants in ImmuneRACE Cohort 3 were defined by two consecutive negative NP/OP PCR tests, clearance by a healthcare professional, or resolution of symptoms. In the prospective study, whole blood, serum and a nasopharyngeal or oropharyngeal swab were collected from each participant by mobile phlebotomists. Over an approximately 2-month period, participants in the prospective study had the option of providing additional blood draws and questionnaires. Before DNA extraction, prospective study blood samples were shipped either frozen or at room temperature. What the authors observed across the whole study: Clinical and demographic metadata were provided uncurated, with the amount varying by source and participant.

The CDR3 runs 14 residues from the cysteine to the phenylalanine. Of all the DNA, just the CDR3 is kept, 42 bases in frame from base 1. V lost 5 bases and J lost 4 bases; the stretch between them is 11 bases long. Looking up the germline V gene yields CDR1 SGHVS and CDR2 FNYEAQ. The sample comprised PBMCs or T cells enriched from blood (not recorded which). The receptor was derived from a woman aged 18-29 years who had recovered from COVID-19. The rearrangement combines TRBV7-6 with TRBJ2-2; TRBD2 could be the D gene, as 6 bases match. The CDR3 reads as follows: CASSHDGGTGELFF. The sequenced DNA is TGTGCCAGCAGCCACGACGGGGGCACCGGGGAGCTGTTTTTT.